Below, 25 T cell receptor beta chains from the same sample are listed, as sequenced in a study of identical twins. TCRdb re-analysed the 5' RACE reads in MiXCR, keeping a single row per CDR3 protein. Of about 530,000 distinct CDR3 sequences in the sample, roughly 15% were seen once. This sample was shared with a second study, whose subject was yellow fever vaccine responses in identical twins.

The source material was CD4+ T cells sorted from blood. The receptor source for this set is a woman under 30 in good health.

V usage is TRBV11-3 and J usage is TRBJ2-1; TRBD1 or TRBD2 may be the D gene (5 bases each). V lost 5 bases and J lost 5, with 13 bases in between. CDR3 length: 14 residues. The germline V gene encodes CDR1 SGHNT and CDR2 YENEEA. CDR3 region: CASSRGPINNEQFF. In DNA form, the CDR3 reads TGTGCCAGCAGCCGGGGACCAATAAACAATGAGCAGTTCTTC.

In this sample, this clonotype turned up a few times. The chain links TRBV28 to TRBJ1-2, with D perhaps matching TRBD1 (6 bases). This CDR3 spans 14 amino acids. CDR1 and CDR2 (germline): MDHEN, SYDVKM. Trimming cost V 6 bases and J 4 bases, with 15 bases left between them. The CDR3 DNA reads TGTGCCAGCAGCATTGGAAGGGGGTCCTATGGCTACACCTTC. Translation: CASSIGRGSYGYTF.

This chain connects TRBV6-1 to TRBJ1-4; 7 nucleotides align to TRBD1. Germline trimming cut 5 bases from V and 4 bases from J; bases unmatched to any gene: 4. The CDR3 has 14 residues. Germline lookup yields CDR1 MNHNS and CDR2 SASEGT. The CDR3 loop reads CASSLDRINEKLFF. CDR3 DNA sequence: TGTGCCAGCAGTCTGGACAGGATTAATGAAAAACTGTTTTTT.

The V gene is TRBV12-3 or TRBV12-4, the J gene TRBJ2-7; TRBD1 matches 9 bases. The CDR3 is 14 residues long. Germline trimming cut 7 bases from V and 4 bases from J; bases unmatched to any gene: 8. Here the CDR3 reads CASTWGQGYYEQYF. CDR3 sequence (DNA): TGTGCCAGCACTTGGGGACAGGGCTATTACGAGCAGTACTTC.

This clonotype was observed many times. The chain uses TRBV11-2 and TRBJ2-5; 9 bases align to TRBD2. Germline lookup yields CDR1 SGHAT and CDR2 FQNNGV. Losses at the gene ends were 3 bases for V and 2 bases for J; bases not matched to a gene: 4. CDR3 length: 15 amino acids. CDR3 sequence reads: CASSLLAGIQETQYF. In DNA form, the CDR3 reads TGTGCCAGCAGCTTGCTAGCGGGGATTCAAGAGACCCAGTACTTC.

The rearrangement links TRBV20-1 to TRBJ2-1; perhaps TRBD2 as D (6 bases). Trimming removed 3 bases from V and 7 bases from J, with 13 bases in between. This CDR3 is built from 13 residues. CDR1 and CDR2 from the germline V gene are DFQATT and SNEGSKA (reference sequence). CDR3 DNA sequence: TGCAGTGCTAGTAGCGGCTCCGGTAATGAGCAGTTCTTC. It is translated as CSASSGSGNEQFF.

This clonotype was picked up many times. This chain links TRBV7-9 with TRBJ1-1; D is uncertain. The CDR3 spans 14 residues. V lost 5 bases and J lost 0, with 10 bases in between. Germline CDR1 is SEHNR and CDR2 is FQNEAQ (reference sequence). The CDR3 DNA reads TGTGCCAGCAGCCCAGGTTACATGAACACTGAAGCTTTCTTT. Its translation: CASSPGYMNTEAFF.

The CDR3 DNA is TGCGCCAGCACAGGAGCACGAGAGACCCAGTACTTC. Translating gives CASTGARETQYF. The chain uses TRBV10-2 and TRBJ2-5; D remains unclear. The CDR3 loop spans 12 amino acids. The germline CDR1 and CDR2 sequences are WSHSY and SAAADI. V was clipped by 7 bases and J by 4 bases, with 10 bases between them.

The sample holds a few counts of this clonotype. The genes are TRBV3-1 and TRBJ1-4, with D possibly being TRBD1 (6 bases). The V end lost 1 base, the J end lost 7 bases, and 16 bases lay between the germline ends. Germline values: CDR1 LGHDT, CDR2 YNNKEL (reference sequence). The CDR3 length is 16 residues. Here the CDR3 DNA reads TGTGCCAGCAGCCAAGCAGGGGCCGGGCTAGTTGAAAAACTGTTTTTT. Translation: CASSQAGAGLVEKLFF.

The table lists this clonotype with many counts. One end of the junction is discordant with germline, which a read error may explain. The rearrangement links TRBV5-1 to TRBJ1-1; the match to TRBD1 covers 10 bases. Germline lookup yields CDR1 SGHRS and CDR2 YFSETQ. CDR3 length: 14 amino acids. In nucleotides, the CDR3 is TGTGCCAGCAGCTTAGGAGGGACAGGGGCTGAAGCTTTCTTT. This gives the protein CASSLGGTGAEAFF. Full variable domain (rest looked up from reference TRBV5-1 and TRBJ1-1): KAGVTQTPRYLIKTRGQQVTLSCSPISGHRSVSWYQQTPGQGLQFLFEYFSETQRNKGNFPGRFSGRQFSNSRSEMNVSTLELGDSALYLCASSLGGTGAEAFFGQGTRLTVV.

This chain connects TRBV27 to TRBJ1-6; D unresolved. Germline V gives CDR1 MNHEY, CDR2 SMNVEV (reference sequence). Between the trimmed V and J ends, which lost 8 bases and 7 bases, there was a span of 12 bases. The CDR3 is made up of 13 amino acids. For the CDR3, the DNA is TGTGCCAGCCAGGCGGGAAGAAATTCACCCCTCCACTTT. It yields the protein CASQAGRNSPLHF.

The V call is TRBV23-1, the J call TRBJ2-2; a possible D gene is TRBD2 (5 bases). TRBV23-1 is an open reading frame, and its role is uncertain. The V end was cut by 0 bases, the J end by 7 bases, with 9 bases between. This CDR3 has 14 residues. The CDR3 coding sequence is TGCGCCAGCAGTCAATCATCGGGATTCGGGGAGCTGTTTTTT. This gives the protein CASSQSSGFGELFF.

This sequence joins TRBV6-5 and TRBJ1-5, with unresolved D. There are 14 residues in the CDR3. V was pared by 0 bases and J by 4 bases, with 7 bases between. Germline V CDR1 and CDR2: MNHEY, SVGAGI. DNA of the CDR3: TGTGCCAGCAGTTACTCAGGACCTAATCAGCCCCAGCATTTT. This translates into CASSYSGPNQPQHF.

This clonotype was counted only a few times. The rearrangement links TRBV29-1 to TRBJ1-2, with no clear D. Germline CDR1 SQVTM, CDR2 ANQGSEA. The germline V and J ends were trimmed by 0 bases and 7 bases, with 15 bases remaining between them. The CDR3 is made up of 14 amino acids. In DNA form, the CDR3 reads TGCAGCGTTGAAGAAGCTGAACAGTTCTTTGGCTACACCTTC. It codes for CSVEEAEQFFGYTF.

This clonotype appeared many times. The chain carries TRBV12-3 or TRBV12-4 and TRBJ1-5, with D hard to call. This CDR3 is 14 amino acids long. Trimming took 2 bases from V and 2 from J, leaving 7 bases between them. The CDR3 reads CASSLREGNQPQHF. In DNA form, the CDR3 reads TGTGCCAGCAGTTTAAGGGAGGGCAATCAGCCCCAGCATTTT.

This clonotype was observed a handful of times. The chain joins TRBV3-1 to TRBJ2-3; D is unclear. The CDR3 covers 15 residues. With 3 bases removed from V and 8 bases from J, the gap between germline ends came to 18 bases. CDR1 and CDR2 (germline): LGHDT, YNNKEL (reference sequence). CDR3 residues: CASSQDGRNTGTQYF. CDR3 nucleotides: TGTGCCAGCAGCCAGGATGGCCGGAACACGGGTACGCAGTATTTT.

The gene calls are TRBV15 and TRBJ2-5; 14 bases map to TRBD2. The germline gives CDR1 LNHNV, CDR2 YYDKDF (reference sequence). This CDR3 region has 15 residues. V trimming: 5 bases; J trimming: 8 bases; junction bases outside the gene matches: 7. DNA of the CDR3: TGTGCCACCAGCTTGGGGGGACTAGCGGGAGTAACCCAGTACTTC. Its translation is CATSLGGLAGVTQYF.

The rearrangement joins TRBV5-1 to TRBJ1-4; D unresolved. Germline-derived CDR1 and CDR2 are SGHRS and YFSETQ. The CDR3 extends over 14 amino acids. Trimming removed 4 bases at V and 3 bases at J, with 10 bases between. CDR3 DNA: TGCGCCAGCAGCCCGACGACGGCTAATGAAAAACTGTTTTTT. It codes for CASSPTTANEKLFF. Using reference TRBV5-1 and TRBJ1-4 for the parts outside the CDR3, the full variable domain is KAGVTQTPRYLIKTRGQQVTLSCSPISGHRSVSWYQQTPGQGLQFLFEYFSETQRNKGNFPGRFSGRQFSNSRSEMNVSTLELGDSALYLCASSPTTANEKLFFGSGTQLSVL.

This clonotype was detected a few times. The chain carries TRBV7-6 and TRBJ2-1; 11 bases fit TRBD2. Unmatched junction bases numbered 15, after V lost 5 bases and J lost 0 bases. The length of the CDR3 is 20 residues. Germline CDR1 and CDR2: SGHVS and FNYEAQ. CDR3 protein: CASSLRGPTSGVSSYNEQFF. CDR3 in DNA: TGTGCCAGCAGCCTCCGAGGCCCGACTAGCGGGGTGAGCTCCTACAATGAGCAGTTCTTC.

Only a few counts were recorded for this clonotype. The rearrangement uses TRBV20-1 and TRBJ2-7; 11 bases are shared with TRBD2. Unmatched junction bases numbered 5, after V lost 2 bases and J lost 5 bases. The CDR3 runs to 14 residues. Germline V CDR1 and CDR2: DFQATT, SNEGSKA (reference sequence). This CDR3 reads CSARPGTSGHEQYF. DNA for the CDR3: TGCAGTGCTAGACCCGGGACTAGCGGCCACGAGCAGTACTTC.

This clonotype has only a few counts. In nucleotides, the CDR3 is TGTGCCAGCAGCTTAGGCATGGACACTGAAGCTTTCTTT. Translation gives CASSLGMDTEAFF. The chain has TRBV11-2 and TRBJ1-1, with D hard to call. This CDR3 comprises 13 residues. With 1 base removed from V and 3 bases from J, the gap between germline ends came to 6 bases. Germline V gives CDR1 SGHAT, CDR2 FQNNGV.

This clonotype was counted a few times. The chain combines TRBV18 with TRBJ1-6; D call uncertain. Trimming pared 0 bases from V and 6 bases from J, leaving 6 bases between. Germline values: CDR1 KGHSH, CDR2 LQKENI. The CDR3 loop spans 14 amino acids. The CDR3 protein is CASSPPGGNSPLHF. CDR3 bases: TGTGCCAGCTCACCACCGGGCGGTAATTCACCCCTCCACTTT.

This chain joins TRBV28 and TRBJ2-7; 14 nucleotides align to TRBD2. CDR1 is MDHEN, CDR2 SYDVKM, per germline. Trimming took 10 bases from V and 3 from J; bases not matched to a gene: 8. There are 15 residues in the CDR3. The CDR3 protein is CATLPGTSGSYEQYF. The CDR3 coding sequence is TGTGCCACCCTCCCGGGGACTAGCGGGAGCTACGAGCAGTACTTC.

This chain links TRBV7-9 with TRBJ2-6; D is perhaps TRBD2 (5 bases). The CDR3 sequence is 13 residues long. V lost 8 bases and J lost 1, with 6 bases in between. Germline CDR1 and CDR2: SEHNR and FQNEAQ (reference sequence). The CDR3 region is CASPGSGANVLTF. The CDR3 DNA reads TGTGCCAGCCCGGGGTCTGGGGCCAACGTCCTGACTTTC. The full variable domain, its missing parts supplied by reference TRBV7-9 and TRBJ2-6, is DTGVSQNPRHKITKRGQNVTFRCDPISEHNRLYWYRQTLGQGPEFLTYFQNEAQLEKSRLLSDRFSAERPKGSFSTLEIQRTEQGDSAMYLCASPGSGANVLTFGAGSRLTVL.

This clonotype was seen more than once but under ten times. V gene TRBV12-3 or TRBV12-4 combines with J gene TRBJ1-5; TRBD1 is a possible D gene (5 bases). The CDR3 has 13 amino acids. Between the trimmed V and J ends, which lost 6 bases and 9 bases, there was a span of 15 bases. Written as DNA, the CDR3 is TGTGCCAGCAGAGGGGACCCAACGGGGCCCCAGCATTTT. This sequence encodes CASRGDPTGPQHF.